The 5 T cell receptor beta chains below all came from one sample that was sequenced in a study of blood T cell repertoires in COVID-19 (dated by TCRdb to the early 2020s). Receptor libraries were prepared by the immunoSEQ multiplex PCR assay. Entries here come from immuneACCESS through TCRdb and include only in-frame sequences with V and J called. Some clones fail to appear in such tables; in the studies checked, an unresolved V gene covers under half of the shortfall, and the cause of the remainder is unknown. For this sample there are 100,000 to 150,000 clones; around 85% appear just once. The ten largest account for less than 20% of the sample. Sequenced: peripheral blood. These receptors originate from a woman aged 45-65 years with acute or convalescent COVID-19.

DNA for the CDR3: TGCGCCAGCAGCCAACCGATCGACCGTTACACAGTTTCGACGCTCGAAAAACTGTTTTTT. Translated: CASSQPIDRYTVSTLEKLFF. The chain couples TRBV4-1 to TRBJ1-4; no clear D. V was trimmed by 2 bases and J by 8 bases, leaving 30 bases between them. The CDR3 is made up of 20 amino acids. In germline, CDR1 is MGHRA, CDR2 YSYEKL.

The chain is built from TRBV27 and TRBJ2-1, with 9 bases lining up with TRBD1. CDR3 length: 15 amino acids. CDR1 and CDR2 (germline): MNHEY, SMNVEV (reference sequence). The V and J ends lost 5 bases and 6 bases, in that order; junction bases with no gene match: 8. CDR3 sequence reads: CASSPGTGRSNEQFF. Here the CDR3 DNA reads TGTGCCAGCAGTCCAGGGACAGGGCGGAGCAATGAGCAGTTCTTC.

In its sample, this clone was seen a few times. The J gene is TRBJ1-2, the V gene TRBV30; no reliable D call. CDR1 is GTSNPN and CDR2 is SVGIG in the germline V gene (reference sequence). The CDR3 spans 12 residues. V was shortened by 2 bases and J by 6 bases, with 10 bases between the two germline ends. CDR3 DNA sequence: TGTGCCTGGAGTCAGAGGGATCATGGCTACACCTTC. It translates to CAWSQRDHGYTF.

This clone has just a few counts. CDR3 protein: CASSVVSGGRDTQYF. As DNA, the CDR3 is TGTGCCAGCAGCGTAGTAAGCGGGGGAAGGGATACGCAGTATTTT. V is TRBV9 and J is TRBJ2-3, with 8 bases aligning to TRBD2. CDR1 and CDR2 (germline): SGDLS, YYNGEE. CDR3 size: 15 residues. V lost 0 bases, J lost 6 bases, and 6 bases stayed unmatched.

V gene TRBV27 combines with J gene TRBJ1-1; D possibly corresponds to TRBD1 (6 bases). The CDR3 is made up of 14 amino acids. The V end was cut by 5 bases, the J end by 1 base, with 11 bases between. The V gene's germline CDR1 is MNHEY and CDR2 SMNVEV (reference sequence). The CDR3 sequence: CASSTEQGNTEAFF. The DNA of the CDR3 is TGTGCCAGCAGTACCGAACAGGGGAACACTGAAGCTTTCTTT.